The rows below give T cell receptor beta chains drawn from one sample of a study of blood T cells in healthy people across ages. TCRdb ran MiXCR on the 5' RACE reads and lists one entry per CDR3 protein. Of some 1.4 million distinct CDR3 sequences listed, about 40% are singletons. The sample consisted of blood. The receptor set was obtained from a woman aged 18-29 years in good health. CDR3s include the opening cysteine and the closing phenylalanine or tryptophan. D genes are given only for firm matches. The size field is filled for only some rows; it gives once, few, many or a size class.

CDR3 DNA: TGTGCCAGCAGCTTGGGTCCGTTGGGAGGAAACACCATATATTTT
CDR3 protein: CASSLGPLGGNTIYF
clone size: NA
J gene: TRBJ1-3
D gene: NA
V gene: TRBV5-6

CDR3 DNA: TGCAGTGCTACCAGCGATTCAGATACGCAGTATTTT
CDR3 protein: CSATSDSDTQYF
clone size: NA
J gene: TRBJ2-3
D gene: NA
V gene: TRBV20-1

CDR3 DNA: TGTGCCAGCAGTTACCCCGTGGGTGAGCAGTTCTTC
CDR3 protein: CASSYPVGEQFF
clone size: NA
J gene: TRBJ2-1
D gene: NA
V gene: TRBV6-2/TRBV6-3

CDR3 DNA: TGTGCCAGCAGCCAATCGACAGGGTCCTACAATGAGCAGTTCTTC
CDR3 protein: CASSQSTGSYNEQFF
clone size: NA
J gene: TRBJ2-1
D gene: TRBD1
V gene: TRBV3-1

CDR3 DNA: TGTGCCACCAGCAGAGATCCTGCTAGCTCTAACAATGAGCAGTTCTTC
CDR3 protein: CATSRDPASSNNEQFF
clone size: NA
J gene: TRBJ2-1
D gene: NA
V gene: TRBV15

CDR3 DNA: TGTGCCAGCAGCCACTGGACTAGCCCCCCCTACGAGCAGTACTTC
CDR3 protein: CASSHWTSPPYEQYF
clone size: once
J gene: TRBJ2-7
D gene: TRBD2
V gene: TRBV3-1

CDR3 DNA: TGCAGCGTTGAGGACAGGGTGCGGGCTAGCTACACCTTC
CDR3 protein: CSVEDRVRASYTF
clone size: few
J gene: TRBJ1-2
D gene: TRBD1
V gene: TRBV29-1

CDR3 DNA: TGTGCCAGCAGTTTTACAGGGGATAATGAAAAACTGTTTTTT
CDR3 protein: CASSFTGDNEKLFF
clone size: NA
J gene: TRBJ1-4
D gene: TRBD1
V gene: TRBV6-5

CDR3 DNA: TGTGTCACCAGCCTAGCGGGAGTGGCCAATGAGCAGTTCTTC
CDR3 protein: CVTSLAGVANEQFF
clone size: NA
J gene: TRBJ2-1
D gene: TRBD2
V gene: TRBV24-1

CDR3 DNA: TGTGCCAGCAGCCAAGTTCAGGGGGGGCGCGCCGATGAGCAGTTCTTC
CDR3 protein: CASSQVQGGRADEQFF
clone size: NA
J gene: TRBJ2-1
D gene: NA
V gene: TRBV4-2

CDR3 DNA: TGTGCCAGCACCTACTTAGACAGCAATCAGCCCCAGCATTTT
CDR3 protein: CASTYLDSNQPQHF
clone size: NA
J gene: TRBJ1-5
D gene: NA
V gene: TRBV2

CDR3 DNA: TGTGCCAGCAGCCACCTCCGGCTAGAGCAGTACTTC
CDR3 protein: CASSHLRLEQYF
clone size: few
J gene: TRBJ2-5
D gene: NA
V gene: TRBV7-9

CDR3 DNA: TGTGCCAGCAGAGAACTGGGCTTTAGGTATGAGCAGTACTTC
CDR3 protein: CASRELGFRYEQYF
clone size: once
J gene: TRBJ2-5
D gene: NA
V gene: TRBV2

CDR3 DNA: TGTGCCAGCAGTGAATTTAGTACGGTCTCGGGCGATGGCTACACCTTC
CDR3 protein: CASSEFSTVSGDGYTF
clone size: NA
J gene: TRBJ1-2
D gene: NA
V gene: TRBV6-1

CDR3 DNA: TGCAGCGTTAAGGGGACTTTGTCCTACGAGCAGTACTTC
CDR3 protein: CSVKGTLSYEQYF
clone size: NA
J gene: TRBJ2-7
D gene: NA
V gene: TRBV29-1

CDR3 DNA: TGTGCCAGCAGTTTATCAGGACAGGGAAGCTCCTATAATTCACCCCTCCACTTT
CDR3 protein: CASSLSGQGSSYNSPLHF
clone size: NA
J gene: TRBJ1-6
D gene: TRBD1
V gene: TRBV28

CDR3 DNA: TGTGCCAGCAGTTTTGGGTCAAGCGGGGAGCTGTTTTTT
CDR3 protein: CASSFGSSGELFF
clone size: NA
J gene: TRBJ2-2
D gene: NA
V gene: TRBV12-3/TRBV12-4

CDR3 DNA: TGTGCCAGCTCCCCCGTGCATAGACAAGAGACCCAGTACTTC
CDR3 protein: CASSPVHRQETQYF
clone size: few
J gene: TRBJ2-5
D gene: NA
V gene: TRBV18

CDR3 DNA: TGTGCCAGCAGTTACGCCGGACAAACGACTAATGAAAAACTGTTTTTT
CDR3 protein: CASSYAGQTTNEKLFF
clone size: NA
J gene: TRBJ1-4
D gene: NA
V gene: TRBV6-5

CDR3 DNA: TGCAGCGTTGAAGAGCAGGGCAATCAGCCCCAGCATTTT
CDR3 protein: CSVEEQGNQPQHF
clone size: NA
J gene: TRBJ1-5
D gene: NA
V gene: TRBV29-1

CDR3 DNA: TGTGCCAGCAGCCCCCGCCCAGCTTTCTTT
CDR3 protein: CASSPRPAFF
clone size: NA
J gene: TRBJ1-1
D gene: NA
V gene: TRBV9

CDR3 DNA: TGCAGCGTGGTCTTACTAGACAGGGCAAGCTACACCTTC
CDR3 protein: CSVVLLDRASYTF
clone size: NA
J gene: TRBJ1-2
D gene: TRBD1
V gene: TRBV29-1

CDR3 DNA: TGTGCCACCAGCAGAGTTGAATATAATTCACCCCTCCACTTT
CDR3 protein: CATSRVEYNSPLHF
clone size: NA
J gene: TRBJ1-6
D gene: NA
V gene: TRBV15

CDR3 DNA: TGTGCCAGCAGTTTATTGGGCCTCCGACAGGGCCTGGGGTATGGCTACACCTTC
CDR3 protein: CASSLLGLRQGLGYGYTF
clone size: NA
J gene: TRBJ1-2
D gene: TRBD1
V gene: TRBV28

CDR3 DNA: TGCAGCGTTGAGGTGTGGGATACGCAGTATTTT
CDR3 protein: CSVEVWDTQYF
clone size: many
J gene: TRBJ2-3
D gene: NA
V gene: TRBV29-1

CDR3 DNA: TGTGCCAGCAACCTACTGGGTGGATGTGAGCAGTTCTTC
CDR3 protein: CASNLLGGCEQFF
clone size: NA
J gene: TRBJ2-1
D gene: NA
V gene: TRBV7-2

CDR3 DNA: TGTGCCAGCAGCTTACATGGGCGTGAAGAGACCCAGTACTTC
CDR3 protein: CASSLHGREETQYF
clone size: NA
J gene: TRBJ2-5
D gene: NA
V gene: TRBV7-3

CDR3 DNA: TGTGCCTGGGGCCGGGGGCAAAGGCAGTTCTTC
CDR3 protein: CAWGRGQRQFF
clone size: NA
J gene: TRBJ2-1
D gene: NA
V gene: TRBV30

CDR3 DNA: TGTGCCAGCAGCCAATCTGGCGGTAGTCGAGAGACCCAGTACTTC
CDR3 protein: CASSQSGGSRETQYF
clone size: few
J gene: TRBJ2-5
D gene: NA
V gene: TRBV4-2

CDR3 DNA: TGCGCCAGCAGCTTGACGACACATACGGGAAATGAGCAGTTCTTC
CDR3 protein: CASSLTTHTGNEQFF
clone size: few
J gene: TRBJ2-1
D gene: NA
V gene: TRBV5-1

CDR3 DNA: TGTGCCAGCAGCTTGGGACCGCAGAACAATGAGCAGTTCTTC
CDR3 protein: CASSLGPQNNEQFF
clone size: NA
J gene: TRBJ2-1
D gene: NA
V gene: TRBV7-2

CDR3 DNA: TGCGCCAGCAGCTTCCAGGACTCACGAGAGACCCAGTACTTC
CDR3 protein: CASSFQDSRETQYF
clone size: NA
J gene: TRBJ2-5
D gene: NA
V gene: TRBV5-1

CDR3 DNA: TGTGCCAGCAGCGTACTAGTAGGCGAGCAGTACTTC
CDR3 protein: CASSVLVGEQYF
clone size: NA
J gene: TRBJ2-7
D gene: NA
V gene: TRBV2

CDR3 DNA: TGTGCCACCAGCAGAGATCTAGTCACCGGGGAGCTGTTTTTT
CDR3 protein: CATSRDLVTGELFF
clone size: NA
J gene: TRBJ2-2
D gene: NA
V gene: TRBV15

CDR3 DNA: TGTGCCAGCAGCTTGGCGGGACTAGCGGGGGGACGTGAGACCCAGTACTTC
CDR3 protein: CASSLAGLAGGRETQYF
clone size: once
J gene: TRBJ2-5
D gene: TRBD2
V gene: TRBV5-6

CDR3 DNA: TGTGCCAGCTCACCACCGGCAGGGGGCCTGAACACTGAAGCTTTCTTT
CDR3 protein: CASSPPAGGLNTEAFF
clone size: NA
J gene: TRBJ1-1
D gene: TRBD1
V gene: TRBV18

CDR3 DNA: TGTGCCAGCAGCCAGACCTCGGGCGGGTTCACAGATACGCAGTATTTT
CDR3 protein: CASSQTSGGFTDTQYF
clone size: few
J gene: TRBJ2-3
D gene: NA
V gene: TRBV3-1

CDR3 DNA: TGTGCCAGCAGTTTCGGGACCGAGGATACAGATACGCAGTATTTT
CDR3 protein: CASSFGTEDTDTQYF
clone size: few
J gene: TRBJ2-3
D gene: NA
V gene: TRBV12-3/TRBV12-4

CDR3 DNA: TGCAGTGCTAGGACTCCTCTCACAGATACGCAGTATTTT
CDR3 protein: CSARTPLTDTQYF
clone size: NA
J gene: TRBJ2-3
D gene: NA
V gene: TRBV20-1

CDR3 DNA: TGTGCCAGCTCACCTCTCTCGGGACAGATCTATGGCTACACCTTC
CDR3 protein: CASSPLSGQIYGYTF
clone size: NA
J gene: TRBJ1-2
D gene: TRBD1
V gene: TRBV18

CDR3 DNA: TGCGCCAGCAGCTCGTACCCGGGACACCTGAACACTGAAGCTTTCTTT
CDR3 protein: CASSSYPGHLNTEAFF
clone size: NA
J gene: TRBJ1-1
D gene: NA
V gene: TRBV5-1

CDR3 DNA: TGTGCCAGCAGTCCCGTGGGGAACACTGAAGCTTTCTTT
CDR3 protein: CASSPVGNTEAFF
clone size: many
J gene: TRBJ1-1
D gene: NA
V gene: TRBV27

CDR3 DNA: TGCAGCGTTGAATCCTGCGGGGGGCAGGGAATAACCTACGAGCAGTACTTC
CDR3 protein: CSVESCGGQGITYEQYF
clone size: few
J gene: TRBJ2-7
D gene: TRBD2
V gene: TRBV29-1

CDR3 DNA: TGTGCCAGCAGCCCACGGGGACAGGGGGACACCGGGGAGCTGTTTTTT
CDR3 protein: CASSPRGQGDTGELFF
clone size: NA
J gene: TRBJ2-2
D gene: TRBD1
V gene: TRBV3-1

CDR3 DNA: TGTGCCTGGAAGAGACAGGGGGGGTCTGAAGCTTTCTTT
CDR3 protein: CAWKRQGGSEAFF
clone size: NA
J gene: TRBJ1-1
D gene: TRBD1
V gene: TRBV30